The following is a TCR beta chain sequence with its context. Its antigen remains unknown. The final CDR3 position lacks the conserved phenylalanine or tryptophan, pointing to a likely read error. This entry belongs to a study of Graves' ophthalmopathy and Graves' hyperthyroidism. About the research overall: Stable hyperthyroidism was defined by absence of ophthalmopathy within 18 months of follow-up. General study findings and limits: Prediction of ophthalmopathy progression reached about 65% sensitivity and 72% to 75% specificity.

RNA transcripts yielded amplified TCR beta CDR3 regions. The first round was an RT-PCR with HTBI primers, and the second round was a multiplex PCR. One entry per CDR3 protein, called by TCRdb with MiXCR from the multiplex PCR reads. The profile shows around 590,000 distinct CDR3 sequences, 35% to 45% of them singletons. Hyperthyroidism patients were newly diagnosed, under 2 months' duration, aged 18 to 65. Germline lookup yields CDR1 DFQATT and CDR2 SNEGSKA (reference sequence). J gave up 2 bases and V 0 bases, and 9 bases lay outside the gene matches. This CDR3 comprises 16 residues. The sequencing input was peripheral blood or thyroid tissue (not recorded which). The sequence was obtained from an adult man with Graves' hyperthyroidism. J is TRBJ1-2 and V is TRBV20-1, with 7 bases fitting TRBD1. CDR3 nucleotide sequence: TGCAGTGCTAGAGAGGCGCCGACAGGGAAAAACTATGGCTACACCCTC. It encodes CSAREAPTGKNYGYTL.